Listed below are T cell receptor beta chains from one sample, sequenced in a study of shared clonotypes between healthy human individuals. TCRdb keeps only in-frame clones here, not all; method: immunoSEQ multiplex PCR. The table shows approximately 2.1 million clones, with 90% to 95% occurring only once. The sequencing input was naive CD4+ T cells from PBMCs. The receptors derive from a young man in good health. Some clones in this sample may be carry-over from other donors' samples. Each CDR3 is given with its conserved first and last residue. Fields, in order: J gene, V gene, clone size, D gene, CDR3 DNA, CDR3 protein. The D gene is left open where the match is weak. Clone size is not always given. Where it is, it says once, few, many or a class for expanded clones.

J: TRBJ1-1; V: TRBV6-5; size: -; D: TRBD1; DNA: TGTGCCAGCAGTTCCACTCGACAGGGTTTCTCTGAAGCTTTCTTT; CDR3: CASSSTRQGFSEAFF
J: TRBJ2-7; V: TRBV2; size: -; D: -; DNA: TGTGCCAGCATTCTAGGCAATTCCTACGAGCAGTACTTC; CDR3: CASILGNSYEQYF
J: TRBJ2-7; V: TRBV28; size: -; D: -; DNA: TGTGCCAGCAACCTACAGGGCAGGTCCTACGAGCAGTACTTC; CDR3: CASNLQGRSYEQYF
J: TRBJ1-5; V: TRBV2; size: few; D: -; DNA: TGTGCCAGCAGTGAACCGGGGTGGGATCAGCCCCAGCATTTT; CDR3: CASSEPGWDQPQHF
J: TRBJ2-5; V: TRBV11-2; size: -; D: TRBD1; DNA: TGTGCCAGCAGCTCGGGATCGGACAGGGGGCTCTATGAGACCCAGTACTTC; CDR3: CASSSGSDRGLYETQYF
J: TRBJ1-2; V: TRBV18; size: -; D: -; DNA: TGTGCCAGCTCACCTCTGGAGGGTGCAGGTGGCTACACCTTC; CDR3: CASSPLEGAGGYTF
J: TRBJ1-5; V: TRBV2; size: -; D: TRBD1; DNA: TGTGCCAGCAGTGCGGAGGACAGGGGGTATCAGCCCCAGCATTTT; CDR3: CASSAEDRGYQPQHF
J: TRBJ2-7; V: TRBV5-6; size: -; D: TRBD2; DNA: TGTGCCAGCAGCGACGGACTAGCGAAAAGGGAGCAGTACTTC; CDR3: CASSDGLAKREQYF
J: TRBJ2-1; V: TRBV5-1; size: -; D: -; DNA: TGCGCCAGCAGCTTGGCCAGTCTGGCGGAGAGGGGGAACAATGAGCAGTTCTTC; CDR3: CASSLASLAERGNNEQFF
J: TRBJ1-5; V: TRBV11-2; size: -; D: -; DNA: TGTGCCAGCAGCTTGGGAACAGGACGGTCACATCAGCCCCAGCATTTT; CDR3: CASSLGTGRSHQPQHF
J: TRBJ2-7; V: TRBV19; size: -; D: TRBD1; DNA: TGTGCCAGTAGCCCCTTGGGACAGGGCTACGAGCAGTACTTC; CDR3: CASSPLGQGYEQYF